The clone carrying this T cell receptor beta chain was seen a few times. Its antigen remains unidentified. This sample was taken from a study of cytomegalovirus exposure and HLA in healthy donors. Study-level results: Later genetic work tied a missense DCLRE1C variant to beta-chain V and J trimming. A list of 150 or so TCR beta chains associated with cytomegalovirus was given. Later, TCR association rates were found to vary by HLA locus, highest for DRB1 and lowest for HLA-C.

Amplification used 60 Vbeta primers and 13 Jbeta primers. Some clones are missing from TCRdb's copy, which holds only in-frame ones; the method was immunoSEQ multiplex PCR. The table has over 70,000 clones, 60% to 70% seen once. Every donor was a healthy person donating bone marrow. Sequencing was done on a sample of PBMCs. The clonotype was recovered from a man aged 35 to 55 in good health and CMV-seropositive.

The chain's CDR3 is CASSLGTSGYNEQFF. CDR3 sequence (DNA): TGTGCCAGCAGCTTGGGGACTAGCGGCTACAATGAGCAGTTCTTC. The J gene is TRBJ2-1, the V gene TRBV5-5; the match to TRBD2 covers 10 bases. The ends lost 0 bases at V and 3 bases at J; junction bases unmatched: 0. Germline lookup yields CDR1 SGHKS and CDR2 YYEKEE (reference sequence). This CDR3 is built from 15 residues.